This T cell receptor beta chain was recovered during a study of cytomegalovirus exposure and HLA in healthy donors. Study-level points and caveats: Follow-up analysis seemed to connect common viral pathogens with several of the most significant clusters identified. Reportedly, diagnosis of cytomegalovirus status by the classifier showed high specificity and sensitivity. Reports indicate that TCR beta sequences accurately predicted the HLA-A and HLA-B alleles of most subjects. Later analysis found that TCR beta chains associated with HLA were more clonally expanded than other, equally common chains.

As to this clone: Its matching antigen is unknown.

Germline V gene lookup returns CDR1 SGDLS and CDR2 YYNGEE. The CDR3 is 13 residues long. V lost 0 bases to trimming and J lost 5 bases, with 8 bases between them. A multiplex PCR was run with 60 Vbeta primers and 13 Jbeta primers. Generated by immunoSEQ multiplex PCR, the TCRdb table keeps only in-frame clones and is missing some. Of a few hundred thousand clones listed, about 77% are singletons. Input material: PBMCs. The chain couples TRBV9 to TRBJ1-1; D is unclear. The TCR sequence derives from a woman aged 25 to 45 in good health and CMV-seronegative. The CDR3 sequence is CASSVDGGTEAFF. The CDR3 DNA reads TGTGCCAGCAGCGTAGATGGAGGGACTGAAGCTTTCTTT.